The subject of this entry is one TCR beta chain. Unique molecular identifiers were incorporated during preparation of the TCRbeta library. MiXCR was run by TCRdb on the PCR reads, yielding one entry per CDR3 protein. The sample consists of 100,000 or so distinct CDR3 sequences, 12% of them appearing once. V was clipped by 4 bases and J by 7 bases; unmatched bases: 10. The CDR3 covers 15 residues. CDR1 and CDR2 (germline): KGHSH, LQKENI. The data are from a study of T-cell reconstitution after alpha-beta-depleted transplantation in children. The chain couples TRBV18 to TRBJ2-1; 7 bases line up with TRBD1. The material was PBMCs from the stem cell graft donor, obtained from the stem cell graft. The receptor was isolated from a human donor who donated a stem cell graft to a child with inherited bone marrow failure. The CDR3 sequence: CASSRQGQGRNEQFF. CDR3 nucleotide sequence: TGTGCCAGCTCACGACAGGGCCAGGGAAGGAATGAGCAGTTCTTC.